Sequencing of this T cell receptor beta chain was carried out in a study of T cells expressing NK-cell markers. At the level of the study: With respect to HCMV, seven of the eight sequenced donors were seropositive, and one was seronegative.

The CDR3 runs 15 residues. The germline V gene encodes CDR1 KGHSH and CDR2 LQKENI. As to this clonotype: The antigen remains undetermined.

TCR beta cDNA was generated via 5'RACE template switching incorporating UMIs. For each CDR3 protein, TCRdb gives one entry from its re-call of the 5' RACE reads, without DNA. This sample's table has more than 400,000 distinct CDR3 sequences. General observations from the study: The CD3+CD56-NKG2C+ fraction of several donors was likewise dominated by these clonotypes.

The sequence derives from a woman between 18 and 69 years old in good health. Material for sequencing was blood T cells: a sorted CD56 or NKG2C T cell subset, CD4+ or CD8+ T cells, or bulk PBMC T cells (not recorded which). The chain carries TRBV18 and TRBJ2-1; TCRdb lists TRBD1, though no DNA is available to test this call. CDR3 residues: CASSQGQGGYNEQFF.